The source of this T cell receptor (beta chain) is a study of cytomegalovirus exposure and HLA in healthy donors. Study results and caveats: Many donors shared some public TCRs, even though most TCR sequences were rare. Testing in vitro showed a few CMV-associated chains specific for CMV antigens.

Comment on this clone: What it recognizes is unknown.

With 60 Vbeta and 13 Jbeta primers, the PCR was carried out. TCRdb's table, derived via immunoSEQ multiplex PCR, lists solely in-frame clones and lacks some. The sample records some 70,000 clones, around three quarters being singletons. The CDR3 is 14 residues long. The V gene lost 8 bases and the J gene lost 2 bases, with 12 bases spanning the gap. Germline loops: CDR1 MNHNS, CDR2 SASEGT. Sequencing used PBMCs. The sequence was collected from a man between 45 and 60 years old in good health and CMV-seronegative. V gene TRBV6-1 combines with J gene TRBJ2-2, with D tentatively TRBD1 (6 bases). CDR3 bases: TGTGCCAGCGGGGGCAGGGGTAACACCGGGGAGCTGTTTTTT. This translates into CASGGRGNTGELFF.